The 13 T cell receptor beta chains below come from one sample, sequenced in a study of T cell responses to AZD1222 COVID-19 vaccine. Sequencing was performed with immunoSEQ multiplex PCR; in TCRdb, only in-frame clones are kept and a portion is missing. Here the sample spans about 120,000 clones, around 81% being singletons. The sample was peripheral blood, taken on day 0 of AZD1222 vaccination. These receptors came from an adult in good health.

V gene TRBV6-2 or TRBV6-3 combines with J gene TRBJ1-5; 7 nucleotides align to TRBD1. Germline V gene data show CDR1 as MNHEY and CDR2 as SVGEGT. The CDR3 is made up of 13 amino acids. With V trimmed by 4 bases and J by 7 bases, 4 bases remained unmatched. CDR3 sequence reads: CASSSDRVQPQHF. DNA for the CDR3: TGTGCCAGCAGTTCCGACAGGGTCCAGCCCCAGCATTTT.

The rearrangement joins TRBV7-2 to TRBJ2-7, with D tentatively TRBD2 (5 bases). The germline CDR1 and CDR2 sequences are SGHTA and FQGNSA. The V gene lost 5 bases and the J gene lost 3 bases, with 11 bases spanning the gap. The CDR3 runs 13 residues. The DNA of the CDR3 is TGTGCCAGCAGCCAATCCGGGAACTACGAGCAGTACTTC. Translating gives CASSQSGNYEQYF.

The CDR3 DNA sequence: TGTGCCAGCAGCCTACAGGAGAACCTTGATAAGCATTTT. Translated: CASSLQENLDKHF. The genes are TRBV12-3 or TRBV12-4 and TRBJ1-5; tentatively, D is TRBD1 (5 bases). The V gene lost 6 bases and the J gene lost 14 bases, with 20 bases spanning the gap. The CDR3 is 13 residues long.

This clone was detected ten times or more. The V and J genes are TRBV28 and TRBJ2-7, with TRBD1 matching over 9 bases. This CDR3 is built from 14 residues. Looked up from germline, CDR1 is MDHEN and CDR2 is SYDVKM. After removal of 5 bases from V and 6 bases from J, the junction contained 8 bases not matched to a gene. CDR3 sequence reads: CASSTTGGHREQYF. The CDR3 DNA follows: TGTGCCAGCAGTACGACAGGGGGTCATCGCGAGCAGTACTTC. The whole variable domain, filled in from reference TRBV28 and TRBJ2-7, reads DVKVTQSSRYLVKRTGEKVFLECVQDMDHENMFWYRQDPGLGLRLIYFSYDVKMKEKGDIPEGYSVSREKKERFSLILESASTNQTSMYLCASSTTGGHREQYFGPGTRLTVT.

The chain couples TRBV11-2 to TRBJ1-1; D is perhaps TRBD1 (5 bases). The V gene's germline CDR1 is SGHAT and CDR2 FQNNGV. The CDR3 has 15 amino acids. V lost 5 bases and J 4 bases, leaving 17 bases between the germline ends. Here the CDR3 DNA reads TGTGCCAGCAGCGCCGGGGACGGAGTGAGCACTGAAGCTTTCTTT. This translates into CASSAGDGVSTEAFF.

The CDR3 is CASTSTADYGYTF. CDR3 nucleotide sequence: TGTGCCAGCACCAGTACGGCGGACTATGGCTACACCTTC. The chain couples TRBV5-4 to TRBJ1-2; D call uncertain. Germline CDR1 reads SGHNT; CDR2 reads YYREEE (reference sequence). The CDR3 loop spans 13 amino acids. V was pared by 6 bases and J by 3 bases, with 12 bases between.

The chain employs TRBV18 and TRBJ1-5, with TRBD1 matching over 8 bases. The CDR3 contains 14 residues. From germline, CDR1 is KGHSH and CDR2 LQKENI. V shed 6 bases and J 0 bases; nucleotides not matched to a gene: 1. This chain's CDR3 is CASSGTGSNQPQHF. The CDR3 bases are TGTGCCAGCTCCGGGACAGGTAGCAATCAGCCCCAGCATTTT.

The rearrangement links TRBV12-3 or TRBV12-4 to TRBJ1-5; the match to TRBD1 covers 7 bases. CDR3 length equals 13 residues. With V trimmed by 6 bases and J by 7 bases, 6 bases remained unmatched. CDR3 loop: CASRRQGGQPQHF. DNA of the CDR3: TGTGCCAGCAGGCGACAGGGTGGACAGCCCCAGCATTTT.

This chain uses TRBV6-2 or TRBV6-3 with TRBJ2-4; D gene uncertain. The germline V and J ends were trimmed by 4 bases and 7 bases, with 14 bases remaining between them. Germline lookup yields CDR1 MNHEY and CDR2 SVGEGT. CDR3 size: 14 residues. The CDR3: CASSSRPSPNIQYF. CDR3 bases: TGTGCCAGCAGTTCTCGACCGAGTCCGAACATTCAGTACTTC.

This clone has a single count. This chain's CDR3 is CASSIRLAGASNSGANVLTF. The CDR3 region has the DNA TGTGCCAGTAGTATAAGACTAGCGGGGGCGTCAAACTCTGGGGCCAACGTCCTGACTTTC. V is TRBV19 and J is TRBJ2-6; 12 nucleotides match TRBD2. The junction had 8 bases not matched to a gene; V was cut back by 2 bases and J by 0 bases. This CDR3 has 20 amino acids. Per the germline V gene, CDR1 is LNHDA and CDR2 is SQIVND (reference sequence).

The CDR3 bases are TGTGCCACTAGGGGGACAGGGACTGAAGCTTTCTTT. This translates into CATRGTGTEAFF. This chain connects TRBV24-1 to TRBJ1-1; 9 positions match TRBD1. The CDR3 spans 12 residues. Trimming cost V 10 bases and J 5 bases; bases outside gene matches: 4. Germline CDR1 and CDR2: KGHDR and SFDVKD.

The chain links TRBV28 to TRBJ2-2, with D possibly being TRBD1 (5 bases). The germline V gene encodes CDR1 MDHEN and CDR2 SYDVKM. The CDR3 covers 13 residues. V was shortened by 6 bases and J by 6 bases, with 11 bases between the two germline ends. This chain's CDR3 is CASSDTGAGELFF. For the CDR3, the DNA is TGTGCCAGCAGCGACACAGGCGCCGGGGAGCTGTTTTTT.

The gene calls are TRBV3-1 (or the pseudogene TRBV3-2) and TRBJ1-3, with D perhaps matching TRBD1 (5 bases). V shed 4 bases and J shed 3 bases, with 7 bases lying between them. CDR3 length equals 13 residues. Germline V gives CDR1 LGHDT, CDR2 YNNKEL (reference sequence). The CDR3 coding sequence is TGTGCCAGCAGCCCAGGGTTTGGAAACACCATATATTTT. This encodes CASSPGFGNTIYF.